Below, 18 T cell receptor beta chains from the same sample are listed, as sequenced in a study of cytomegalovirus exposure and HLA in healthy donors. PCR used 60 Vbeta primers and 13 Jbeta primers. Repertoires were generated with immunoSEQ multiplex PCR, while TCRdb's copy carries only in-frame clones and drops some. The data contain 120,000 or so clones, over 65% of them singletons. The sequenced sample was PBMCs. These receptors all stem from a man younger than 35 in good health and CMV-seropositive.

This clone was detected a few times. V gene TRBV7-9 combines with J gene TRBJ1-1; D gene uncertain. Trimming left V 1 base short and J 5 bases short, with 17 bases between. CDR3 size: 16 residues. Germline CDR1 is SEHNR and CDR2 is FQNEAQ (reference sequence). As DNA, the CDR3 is TGTGCCAGCAGCTTAGTGCCCGCAGGTCGAGAGACTGAAGCTTTCTTT. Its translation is CASSLVPAGRETEAFF.

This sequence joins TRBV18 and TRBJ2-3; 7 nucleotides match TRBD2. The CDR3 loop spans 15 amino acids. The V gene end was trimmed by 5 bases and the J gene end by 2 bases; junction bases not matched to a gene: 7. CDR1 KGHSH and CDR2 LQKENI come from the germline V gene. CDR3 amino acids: CASSRQAGNTDTQYF. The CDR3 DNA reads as TGTGCCAGCTCAAGGCAAGCGGGGAACACAGATACGCAGTATTTT.

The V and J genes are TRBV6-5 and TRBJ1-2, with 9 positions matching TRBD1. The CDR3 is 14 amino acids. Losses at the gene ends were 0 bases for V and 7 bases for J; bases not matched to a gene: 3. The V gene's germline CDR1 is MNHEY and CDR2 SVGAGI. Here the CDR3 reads CASSYSGQGIGYTF. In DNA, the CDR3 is TGTGCCAGCAGTTACTCGGGACAGGGAATTGGCTACACCTTC.

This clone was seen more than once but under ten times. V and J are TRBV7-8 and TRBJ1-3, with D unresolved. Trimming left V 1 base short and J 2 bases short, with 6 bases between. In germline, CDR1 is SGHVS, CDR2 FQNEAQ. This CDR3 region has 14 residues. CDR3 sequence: CASSLGSAGNTIYF. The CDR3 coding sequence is TGTGCCAGCAGCTTAGGATCAGCTGGAAACACCATATATTTT.

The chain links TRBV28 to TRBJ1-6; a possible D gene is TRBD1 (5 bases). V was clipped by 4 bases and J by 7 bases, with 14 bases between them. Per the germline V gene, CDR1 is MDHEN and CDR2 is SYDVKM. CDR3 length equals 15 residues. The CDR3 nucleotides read TGTGCCAGCAGTTCCCCCGACAGTACGAATTCACCCCTCCACTTT. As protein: CASSSPDSTNSPLHF. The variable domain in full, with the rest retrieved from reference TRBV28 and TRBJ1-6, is DVKVTQSSRYLVKRTGEKVFLECVQDMDHENMFWYRQDPGLGLRLIYFSYDVKMKEKGDIPEGYSVSREKKERFSLILESASTNQTSMYLCASSSPDSTNSPLHFGNGTRLTVT.

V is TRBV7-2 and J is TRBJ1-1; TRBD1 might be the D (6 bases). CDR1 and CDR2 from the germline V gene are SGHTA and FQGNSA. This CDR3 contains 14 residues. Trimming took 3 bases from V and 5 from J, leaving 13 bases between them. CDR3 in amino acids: CASSFSGDGTEAFF. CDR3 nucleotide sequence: TGTGCCAGCAGCTTCTCAGGGGATGGGACTGAAGCTTTCTTT. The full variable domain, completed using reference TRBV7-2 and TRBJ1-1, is GAGVSQSPSNKVTEKGKDVELRCDPISGHTALYWYRQSLGQGLEFLIYFQGNSAPDKSGLPSDRFSAERTGGSVSTLTIQRTQQEDSAVYLCASSFSGDGTEAFFGQGTRLTVV.

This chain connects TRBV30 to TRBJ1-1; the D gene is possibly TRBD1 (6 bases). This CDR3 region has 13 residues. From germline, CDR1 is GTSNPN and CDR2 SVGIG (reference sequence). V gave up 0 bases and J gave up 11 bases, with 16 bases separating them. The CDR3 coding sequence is TGTGCCTGGAGTGTACGGGACACCCGGCGGGCTTTCTTT. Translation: CAWSVRDTRRAFF.

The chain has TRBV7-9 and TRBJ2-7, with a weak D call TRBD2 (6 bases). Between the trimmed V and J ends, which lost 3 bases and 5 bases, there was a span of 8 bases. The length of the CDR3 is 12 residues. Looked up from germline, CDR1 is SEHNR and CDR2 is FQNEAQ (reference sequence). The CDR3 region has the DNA TGTGCCAGCAGCTTGGGACTCCACGAGCAGTACTTC. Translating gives CASSLGLHEQYF.

CDR3 bases: TGTGCCAGCAGTGAAGGGCGGACAGGGCGGTACGGCTACACCTTC. Translated: CASSEGRTGRYGYTF. The V and J genes are TRBV6-1 and TRBJ1-2, with TRBD1 identical over 8 bases. Germline CDR1 is MNHNS and CDR2 is SASEGT. With 1 base clipped from V and 8 bases from J, the junction kept 9 bases outside the gene matches. CDR3 size: 15 residues.

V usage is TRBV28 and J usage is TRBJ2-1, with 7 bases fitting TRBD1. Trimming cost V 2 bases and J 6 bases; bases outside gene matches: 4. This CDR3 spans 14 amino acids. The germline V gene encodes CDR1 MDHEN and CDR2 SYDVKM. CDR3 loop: CASSLTGTVNEQFF. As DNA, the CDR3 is TGTGCCAGCAGTTTAACCGGGACAGTCAATGAGCAGTTCTTC. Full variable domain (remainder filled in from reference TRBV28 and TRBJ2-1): DVKVTQSSRYLVKRTGEKVFLECVQDMDHENMFWYRQDPGLGLRLIYFSYDVKMKEKGDIPEGYSVSREKKERFSLILESASTNQTSMYLCASSLTGTVNEQFFGPGTRLTVL.

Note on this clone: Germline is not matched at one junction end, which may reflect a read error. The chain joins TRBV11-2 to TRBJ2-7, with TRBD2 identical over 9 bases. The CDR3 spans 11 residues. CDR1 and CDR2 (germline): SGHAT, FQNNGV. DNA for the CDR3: TGTGCCAGCAGCTTAGGGCGGGGGGGACACTTC. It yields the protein CASSLGRGGHF.

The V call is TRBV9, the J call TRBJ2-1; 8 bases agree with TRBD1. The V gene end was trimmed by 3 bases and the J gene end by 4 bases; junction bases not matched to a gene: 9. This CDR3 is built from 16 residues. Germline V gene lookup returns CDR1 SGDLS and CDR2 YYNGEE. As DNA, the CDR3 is TGTGCCAGCAGCGCGGAGGACAGGGCTCCGTACAATGAGCAGTTCTTC. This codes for CASSAEDRAPYNEQFF.

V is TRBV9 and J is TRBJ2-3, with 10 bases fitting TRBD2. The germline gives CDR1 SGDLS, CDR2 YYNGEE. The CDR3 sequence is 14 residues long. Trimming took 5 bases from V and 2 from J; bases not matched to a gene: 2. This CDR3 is CASRGLANTDTQYF. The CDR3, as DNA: TGTGCCAGCAGGGGACTAGCGAACACAGATACGCAGTATTTT.

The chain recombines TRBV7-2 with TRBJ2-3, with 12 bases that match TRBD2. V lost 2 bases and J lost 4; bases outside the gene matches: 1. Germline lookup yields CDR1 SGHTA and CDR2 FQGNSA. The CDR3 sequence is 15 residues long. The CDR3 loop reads CASSLLAGGPDTQYF. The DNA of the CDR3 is TGTGCCAGCAGCTTACTAGCGGGGGGGCCAGATACGCAGTATTTT. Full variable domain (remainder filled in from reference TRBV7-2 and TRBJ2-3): GAGVSQSPSNKVTEKGKDVELRCDPISGHTALYWYRQSLGQGLEFLIYFQGNSAPDKSGLPSDRFSAERTGGSVSTLTIQRTQQEDSAVYLCASSLLAGGPDTQYFGPGTRLTVL.

The CDR3 loop reads CASSQVQEGYSPLHF. CDR3 DNA sequence: TGCGCCAGCAGCCAAGTTCAGGAGGGCTATTCACCCCTCCACTTT. The V gene is TRBV4-1, the J gene TRBJ1-6; D is unresolved. This CDR3 contains 15 residues. Germline V gene lookup returns CDR1 MGHRA and CDR2 YSYEKL. V was clipped by 1 base and J by 8 bases, with 12 bases between them.

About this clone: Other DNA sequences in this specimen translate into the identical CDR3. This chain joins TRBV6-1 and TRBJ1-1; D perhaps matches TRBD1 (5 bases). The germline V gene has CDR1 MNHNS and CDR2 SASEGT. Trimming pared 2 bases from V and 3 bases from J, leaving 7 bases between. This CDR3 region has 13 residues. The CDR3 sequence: CASSEQGDTEAFF. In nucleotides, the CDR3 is TGTGCCAGCAGTGAACAGGGTGACACTGAAGCTTTCTTT.

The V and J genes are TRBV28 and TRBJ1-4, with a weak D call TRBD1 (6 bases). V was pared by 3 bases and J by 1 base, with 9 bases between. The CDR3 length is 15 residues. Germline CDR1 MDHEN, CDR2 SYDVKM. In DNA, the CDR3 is TGTGCCAGCAGTTTGATCAGGGGAACTAATGAAAAACTGTTTTTT. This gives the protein CASSLIRGTNEKLFF.

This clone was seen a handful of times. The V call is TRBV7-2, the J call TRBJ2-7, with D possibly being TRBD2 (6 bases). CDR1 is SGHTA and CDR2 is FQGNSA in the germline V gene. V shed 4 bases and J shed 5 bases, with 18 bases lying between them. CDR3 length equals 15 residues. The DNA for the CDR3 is TGTGCCAGCAGCTCATTAGGAGGGGCGCTCAACGAGCAGTACTTC. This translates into CASSSLGGALNEQYF.